The rows below give T cell receptor beta chains drawn from one sample of a study of blood T cell repertoires in COVID-19. The assay was immunoSEQ multiplex PCR, and TCRdb's table has in-frame clones only and misses some. The data show about 100,000 clones, roughly 87% seen once. The sample consisted of peripheral blood. The receptor set was obtained from a man aged 25 to 45 in a cohort sampled during active COVID-19. The CDR3 runs from the conserved cysteine through the conserved F or W. The D gene is left open where the match is weak. Rows give clone size only sometimes, using once, few, many, or a class for an expanded clone.

v_call	d_call	j_call	clone_size	cdr3_nt	cdr3_aa
TRBV30	-	TRBJ1-5	-	TGTGCCTGGAGTGTACAGTCTGAGGGGCCCCAGCATTTT	CAWSVQSEGPQHF
TRBV2	TRBD2	TRBJ2-2	-	TGTGCCAGCAAAATCGGGACTACCCCTACCGGGGAGCTGTTTTTT	CASKIGTTPTGELFF
TRBV2	TRBD2	TRBJ2-7	-	TGTGCCAGCAGTGAACTAGCGGGGGCCGGGTCCTACGAGCAGTACTTC	CASSELAGAGSYEQYF
TRBV3-1/TRBV3-2	TRBD1	TRBJ2-7	-	TGTGCCAGCAGGGACAGGGGCTACGAGCAGTACTTC	CASRDRGYEQYF
TRBV25-1	-	TRBJ1-2	-	TGTGCCAGCAGTGAATGGGGCAGGTACGGTAGCTATGGCTACACCTTC	CASSEWGRYGSYGYTF
TRBV10-2	-	TRBJ2-3	-	TGCGCCAGCAGTGAGTTGAAACCTAGTCGAAATGCAGATACGCAGTATTTT	CASSELKPSRNADTQYF
TRBV4-2	-	TRBJ2-3	-	TGTGCCAGCAGCCCGGAGGGCAACACAGATACGCAGTATTTT	CASSPEGNTDTQYF
TRBV11-2	TRBD2	TRBJ2-7	-	TGTGCCAGCAGCTTATATGGGGGAGGGGGGATTAGCGGGACCTACGAGCAGTACTTC	CASSLYGGGGISGTYEQYF
TRBV19	-	TRBJ2-1	once	TGTGCCACGAGGGCTCTGCCGTCCATTAATGAGCAGTTCTTC	CATRALPSINEQFF
TRBV2	TRBD1	TRBJ2-7	few	TGTGCCAGCAGTACGGGACAGGGCCCTAGCGAGCAGTACTTC	CASSTGQGPSEQYF
TRBV5-1	-	TRBJ1-1	-	TGCGCCAGCAGTTTCATAGCGGACACTGAAGCTTTCTTT	CASSFIADTEAFF
TRBV5-1	TRBD2	TRBJ2-1	-	TGCGCCAGCAGCCCGGGAGGGGACTACAATGAGCAGTTCTTC	CASSPGGDYNEQFF
TRBV5-6	-	TRBJ1-2	-	TGTGCCAGCAGCTTGGCAGGTACAGCATCCTTTGAGGGCTACACCTTC	CASSLAGTASFEGYTF
TRBV2	-	TRBJ2-7	-	TGTGCCAGCAGGATAATCACTCGTGGCGAGCAGTACTTC	CASRIITRGEQYF
TRBV9	TRBD1	TRBJ1-3	-	TGTGCCAGCAGCGTCTCTAAGGGGGCAACTGGAAACACCATATATTTT	CASSVSKGATGNTIYF
TRBV6-1	TRBD2	TRBJ2-7	-	TGTGCCAGCAGTGAGGCGGCGGGGGGGGCAGGCGAGCAGTACTTC	CASSEAAGGAGEQYF
TRBV24-1	-	TRBJ2-3	-	TGTGCCACCAGTGATTTGGACGGGGGTGGCACAGATACGCAGTATTTT	CATSDLDGGGTDTQYF
TRBV10-3	TRBD1	TRBJ1-5	-	TGTGCCATCAGCGCGACAGGGGGATTGGATCAGCCCCAGCATTTT	CAISATGGLDQPQHF
TRBV10-1	-	TRBJ1-1	few	TGCGCCAGCAGTAAAGACAGGCCGAACACTGAAGCTTTCTTT	CASSKDRPNTEAFF
TRBV12-3/TRBV12-4	TRBD1	TRBJ1-2	-	TGTGCCAGCACTACACAGGGGTCTGGCTACACCTTC	CASTTQGSGYTF
TRBV6-5	TRBD1	TRBJ2-1	-	TGTGCCAGCACGAGACAGGGCTACAATGAGCAGTTCTTC	CASTRQGYNEQFF
TRBV28	-	TRBJ2-1	-	TGTGCCAGCAGTTTAGGGAGCTCCTACAATGAGCAGTTCTTC	CASSLGSSYNEQFF
TRBV5-1	TRBD2	TRBJ2-7	-	TGCGCCAGCAGCTTGCCCAGACTAGCGGGGGAGACCTACGAGCAGTACTTC	CASSLPRLAGETYEQYF
TRBV19	TRBD1	TRBJ1-1	once	TGTGCCAGTAGTCCCTCCGGGACAGAGAACACTGAAGCTTTCTTT	CASSPSGTENTEAFF
TRBV2	-	TRBJ2-7	-	TGTGCCAGCACCAGAATGGGACTCAACTACGAGCAGTACTTC	CASTRMGLNYEQYF
TRBV7-9	TRBD2	TRBJ2-2	-	TGTGCCAGCAGCCTGTGGACTAGCGGGGTTACCGGGGAGCTGTTTTTT	CASSLWTSGVTGELFF
TRBV7-2	TRBD1	TRBJ1-5	few	TGTGCCAGCAGCTTAAGTGCACAGGGGGGCAATCAGCCCCAGCATTTT	CASSLSAQGGNQPQHF
TRBV13	TRBD1	TRBJ2-1	-	TGTGCCAGCAGCGATGAGGGACAGGGGAGAACCTACAATGAGCAGTTCTTC	CASSDEGQGRTYNEQFF